This is a list of T cell receptor beta chains from one sample in a study of T cell responses to AZD1222 COVID-19 vaccine. TCRdb's copy holds only in-frame clones and misses some; the assay was immunoSEQ multiplex PCR. The sample lists roughly 50,000 clones; 86% were seen once. The starting material was peripheral blood, obtained 28 days after the second AZD1222 dose. These receptor sequences come from an adult who received the AZD1222 COVID-19 vaccine. Each CDR3 is given with its conserved first and last residue. The order of the fields is clone size, V gene, J gene, D gene, CDR3 DNA, CDR3 protein. A D gene is named only where the DNA matches it firmly. Expanded clones are given a class, and other clones once, few, many or no size at all.

few	TRBV5-6	TRBJ1-6	TRBD1	TGTGCCAGCAGCTTAACAGGGGCTTTAAGATCACCCCTCCACTTT	CASSLTGALRSPLHF
.	TRBV6-2/TRBV6-3	TRBJ2-3	TRBD1	TGTGCCAGCAGTTCCCGACACAGGGGTGGACCCACAGATACGCAGTATTTT	CASSSRHRGGPTDTQYF
.	TRBV19	TRBJ1-2	.	TGTGCCAGTAGTATTGGGGGACACCCTAACTATGGCTACACCTTC	CASSIGGHPNYGYTF
.	TRBV19	TRBJ1-3	.	TGTGCCAGTAGTTCCAGTCGGAGGGACACCATATATTTT	CASSSSRRDTIYF
.	TRBV28	TRBJ1-6	.	TGTGCCAGCAGTTTAGAGGGCGCGGGTTATAATTCACCCCTCCACTTT	CASSLEGAGYNSPLHF
.	TRBV19	TRBJ2-1	TRBD1	TGTGCCAGTAGTGTCCGGGACAGGAGTAACAATGAGCAGTTCTTC	CASSVRDRSNNEQFF
.	TRBV15	TRBJ2-7	.	TGTGCCACCAGCAGAGATGTCGGATCCTGGGGGTACGAGCAGTACTTC	CATSRDVGSWGYEQYF
.	TRBV5-1	TRBJ2-7	.	TGCGCCAGCAGCTCGCAGGGGTATAACGAGCAGTACTTC	CASSSQGYNEQYF
.	TRBV19	TRBJ1-2	.	TGTGCCAGTAGTATACAAAACTATGGCTACACCTTC	CASSIQNYGYTF
.	TRBV3-1/TRBV3-2	TRBJ1-2	.	TGTGCCAGCAGCCCCCAGGGAAGGAACTATGGCTACACCTTC	CASSPQGRNYGYTF
.	TRBV6-6	TRBJ2-1	TRBD2	TGTGCCAGCTTAGCGGGGTCGGCGGGCTCCTACAATGAGCAGTTCTTC	CASLAGSAGSYNEQFF
.	TRBV2	TRBJ2-3	TRBD2	TGTGCCAGCAATCAACTAGCGGGAGAGGCAGATACGCAGTATTTT	CASNQLAGEADTQYF
.	TRBV27	TRBJ1-4	.	TGTGCCAGCAGTTTGAATTTCGCAGGGCTTTCTAATGAAAAACTGTTTTTT	CASSLNFAGLSNEKLFF
medium-sized	TRBV11-2	TRBJ2-7	.	TGTGCCAGCAGCTTAGATATAACGGGGTACTACGAGCAGTACTTC	CASSLDITGYYEQYF
once	TRBV15	TRBJ2-7	.	TGTGCCACCAGCAGAGATACGCGGGGAGCCGAGCAGTACTTC	CATSRDTRGAEQYF
.	TRBV19	TRBJ2-7	.	TGTGCCAGTAGTATGTTGGGGTACGAGCAGTACTTC	CASSMLGYEQYF
.	TRBV20-1	TRBJ2-7	.	TGCAGTGCTAGTGGGCAGCGTTCCTACGAGCAGTACTTC	CSASGQRSYEQYF
.	TRBV7-9	TRBJ1-2	.	TGTGCCAGCAGCCCACCTGGGCAGGGACGGGACTATGGCTACACCTTC	CASSPPGQGRDYGYTF
.	TRBV28	TRBJ2-7	.	TGTGCCAGCAGCTCCCCCGGGCGGAGCTACGAGCAGTACTTC	CASSSPGRSYEQYF
.	TRBV28	TRBJ2-7	.	TGTGCCAGCAGTAATGGGCAGGTCTACGAGCAGTACTTC	CASSNGQVYEQYF
.	TRBV6-2/TRBV6-3	TRBJ2-2	TRBD2	TGTGCCAGCAGCAGCGGGAAGGGGTGGGTCACCGGGGAGCTGTTTTTT	CASSSGKGWVTGELFF
.	TRBV7-9	TRBJ2-1	.	TGTGCCAGCAGCACCGAAGGTCTGAGGAATGAGCAGTTCTTC	CASSTEGLRNEQFF
.	TRBV7-9	TRBJ2-7	.	TGTGCCAGCAGCTTAGTTCTAGGGCAGGAGAACGAGCAGTACTTC	CASSLVLGQENEQYF
.	TRBV28	TRBJ2-1	.	TGTGCCAGCAGTTTTGCTCTCTCCTACAATGAGCAGTTCTTC	CASSFALSYNEQFF
.	TRBV25-1	TRBJ2-1	TRBD2	TGTGCCAGCAGTGACCAGCGGGAGATGGATGAGCAGTTCTTC	CASSDQREMDEQFF
.	TRBV2	TRBJ1-2	TRBD1	TGTGCCGGCAAGACAGGGGCGGACTATGGCTACACCTTC	CAGKTGADYGYTF
.	TRBV29-1	TRBJ2-1	TRBD2	TGCAGCGTTGCAAGCGGGAGGGAAGCTTACAATGAGCAGTTCTTC	CSVASGREAYNEQFF
.	TRBV5-4	TRBJ1-2	TRBD1	TGTGCCAGCAGCCCCGAACGACAGGGAAGCTACACCTTC	CASSPERQGSYTF
medium-sized	TRBV7-9	TRBJ2-7	.	TGTGCCAGCAGCCCTAGCTCCTACGAGCAGTACTTC	CASSPSSYEQYF
.	TRBV18	TRBJ1-1	.	TGTGCCAGCTCCTTGGGGGAGAACACTGAAGCTTTCTTT	CASSLGENTEAFF
.	TRBV2	TRBJ1-5	TRBD1	TGTGCCAGCAGCTCGACAGGGCAGAGTCAGCCCCAGCATTTT	CASSSTGQSQPQHF
.	TRBV6-2/TRBV6-3	TRBJ2-1	TRBD2	TGTGCCAGCAGTTACTCGGGCCTAGCGGGAGTCCGCGAGCAGTTCTTC	CASSYSGLAGVREQFF
.	TRBV2	TRBJ1-3	.	TGTGTCTGGAGGGGCGACTCTGGAAACACCATATATTTT	CVWRGDSGNTIYF
.	TRBV5-1	TRBJ2-2	.	TGCGCCAGCGCGAAGGGCTGGAACACCGGGGAGCTGTTTTTT	CASAKGWNTGELFF
.	TRBV28	TRBJ2-5	TRBD2	TGTGCCAGCAGTTTATCCCGGCTAGCGGAAGAGACCCAGTACTTC	CASSLSRLAEETQYF
.	TRBV7-9	TRBJ2-3	.	TGTGCCAGCACCTTCCAATTGGGGGCCGTCGATAGTCCCGATACGCAGTATTTT	CASTFQLGAVDSPDTQYF
.	TRBV19	TRBJ1-6	.	TGTGCCAGTAGTACGACAGTAAAGAAGAATTCACCCCTCCACTTT	CASSTTVKKNSPLHF
few	TRBV19	TRBJ2-7	TRBD1	TGTGCCAGTAGTAGACAGGGGTTCGACGAGCAGTACTTC	CASSRQGFDEQYF
.	TRBV28	TRBJ2-1	.	TGTGCCAGCAGTTTATCTTTAGGAGGGGACGAGCAGTTCTTC	CASSLSLGGDEQFF
.	TRBV28	TRBJ2-7	.	TGTGCCAGCAGGACGAGAAGAGGGACTGATACCTACGAGCAGTACTTC	CASRTRRGTDTYEQYF
.	TRBV24-1	TRBJ2-7	.	TGTGCCACCAGTGACGCAGCCTACTCCGAGCAGTACTTC	CATSDAAYSEQYF
.	TRBV11-1	TRBJ2-5	TRBD1	TGTGCCAGCAGGCCAGGGGGCGGAGGTTTTGGGGAGACCCAGTACTTC	CASRPGGGGFGETQYF
.	TRBV5-3	TRBJ2-1	TRBD2	TGTGCCAGAAGCTTGTGCAGCGGGAGGTCCTACAATGAGCAGTTCTTC	CARSLCSGRSYNEQFF
.	TRBV10-2	TRBJ1-2	.	TGCGCCAGCAGCGGATCCGGGACCTATGGCTACACCTTC	CASSGSGTYGYTF
.	TRBV12-5	TRBJ1-1	.	TGTGCTAGTGGTCCCCCAGGAGGGATGAACACTGAAGCTTTCTTT	CASGPPGGMNTEAFF
.	TRBV5-6	TRBJ2-7	.	TGTGCCAGCAGCTTGGTCGAAAACTACGAGCAGTACTTC	CASSLVENYEQYF
.	TRBV10-3	TRBJ1-2	TRBD1	TGTGCCATCATTGAGGACAGGAACTATGGCTACACCTTC	CAIIEDRNYGYTF
.	TRBV3-1/TRBV3-2	TRBJ1-6	TRBD1	TGTGCCAGCAGGGGACAGGGTCGAAGCTCCTATAATTCACCCCTCCACTTT	CASRGQGRSSYNSPLHF
.	TRBV3-1/TRBV3-2	TRBJ2-1	.	TGTGCCAGCAGCCGGGCTGGGCGAAGCGTGCTGGAGACCTACAATGAGCAGTTCTTC	CASSRAGRSVLETYNEQFF
.	TRBV28	TRBJ2-7	.	TGTGCCAGCAGTTTTGAGTCCAGGGGGACTTTTAACTACGAGCAGTACTTC	CASSFESRGTFNYEQYF
.	TRBV21-1	TRBJ2-1	.	TGTGCCAGCAGCAAAGGAGGTGGTAGCGGGAGGGATCGTGGCAATGAGCAGTTCTTC	CASSKGGGSGRDRGNEQFF
once	TRBV7-9	TRBJ2-3	.	TGTGCCAGCAGCTTAGCGCTCGGCCTAGGGGCAGATACGCAGTATTTT	CASSLALGLGADTQYF